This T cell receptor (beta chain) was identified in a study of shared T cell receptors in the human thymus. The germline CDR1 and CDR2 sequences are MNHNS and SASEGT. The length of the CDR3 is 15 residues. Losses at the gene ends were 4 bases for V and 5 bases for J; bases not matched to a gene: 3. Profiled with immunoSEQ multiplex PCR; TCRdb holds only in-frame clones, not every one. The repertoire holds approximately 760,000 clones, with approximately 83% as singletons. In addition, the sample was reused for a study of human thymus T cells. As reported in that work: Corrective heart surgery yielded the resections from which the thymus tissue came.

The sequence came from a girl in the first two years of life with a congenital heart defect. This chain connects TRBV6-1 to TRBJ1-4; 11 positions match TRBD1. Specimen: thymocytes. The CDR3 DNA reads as TGTGCCAGCAGTGGGAGGGACAGGGGGAATGAAAAACTGTTTTTT. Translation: CASSGRDRGNEKLFF.